The text below deals with one T cell receptor beta chain. Its antigen is currently unknown. This sample was taken from a study of identical twins. Findings of the study overall: Shared out-of-frame alpha sequences (those common to twins) showed excess low generation probability. Fewer insertions characterized abundant cord blood beta clonotypes, whereas memory repertoires showed none.

TCRdb reprocessed the 5' RACE reads with MiXCR, giving one entry per CDR3 protein. Of 750,000 to 950,000 distinct CDR3 sequences in the sample, about 12% were seen once. This same sample was also part of a study on yellow fever vaccine responses in identical twins.

The sample consisted of PBMCs. This receptor was taken from a woman between 18 and 30 years old in good health.

CDR3 region: CASSSVRAGGNTDTQYF. In DNA, the CDR3 is TGTGCCAGCAGCTCCGTACGGGCGGGGGGTAACACAGATACGCAGTATTTT. The J gene is TRBJ2-3, the V gene TRBV7-6; 8 bases line up with TRBD2. CDR1 SGHVS and CDR2 FNYEAQ come from the germline V gene. V was pared by 4 bases and J by 2 bases, with 11 bases of the junction left unmatched. The CDR3 is 17 residues long.